Following are 18 T cell receptor beta chains from one sample sequenced in a study of blood T cell repertoires in COVID-19. Sequencing used immunoSEQ multiplex PCR; TCRdb keeps in-frame clones, though not all of them. The data show about 160,000 clones, nearly 80% seen once. Sequenced material: peripheral blood. These receptors originate from an elderly woman with acute or convalescent COVID-19.

V and J are TRBV9 and TRBJ1-3, with D unclear. This CDR3 region has 14 residues. Germline lookup yields CDR1 SGDLS and CDR2 YYNGEE. V was trimmed by 3 bases and J by 0 bases, leaving 7 bases between them. The CDR3 protein is CASSGALSGNTIYF. The CDR3 DNA sequence: TGTGCCAGCAGCGGGGCTCTCTCTGGAAACACCATATATTTT.

The chain has TRBV19 and TRBJ2-1; no firm D call. The CDR3 sequence is 15 residues long. V lost 10 bases and J lost 5, with 21 bases in between. The germline V gene has CDR1 LNHDA and CDR2 SQIVND (reference sequence). As DNA, the CDR3 is TGTGCCACCCAAGGTAGGTGGCGCCGGGACAATGAGCAGTTCTTC. It is translated as CATQGRWRRDNEQFF.

The V and J genes are TRBV30 and TRBJ2-3; 14 positions agree with TRBD2. Unmatched junction bases numbered 2, after V lost 5 bases and J lost 7 bases. In germline, CDR1 is GTSNPN, CDR2 SVGIG (reference sequence). This CDR3 region has 13 residues. The CDR3 sequence: CAWGLAGGYTQYF. In DNA, the CDR3 is TGTGCCTGGGGACTAGCGGGGGGATATACGCAGTATTTT.

The chain is built from TRBV2 and TRBJ2-1; D call uncertain. Per the germline V gene, CDR1 is SNHLY and CDR2 is FYNNEI. V was trimmed by 0 bases and J by 5 bases, leaving 8 bases between them. CDR3 size: 14 residues. CDR3 amino acids: CASSEAPIHNEQFF. The CDR3 bases are TGTGCCAGCAGTGAAGCCCCAATCCACAATGAGCAGTTCTTC.

This clone has ten or more counts. V and J are TRBV4-1 and TRBJ2-7; possibly TRBD2 for D (5 bases). V lost 3 bases, J lost 2 bases, and 14 bases lay in between. Per the germline V gene, CDR1 is MGHRA and CDR2 is YSYEKL. This CDR3 comprises 15 residues. The CDR3: CASSQASFSAYEQYF. The DNA of the CDR3 is TGCGCCAGCAGCCAGGCTAGCTTTTCGGCCTACGAGCAGTACTTC.

The J gene is TRBJ2-7, the V gene TRBV6-5, with TRBD2 identical over 9 bases. The CDR3 runs 14 residues. Germline CDR1 reads MNHEY; CDR2 reads SVGAGI. The V segment lost 4 bases and the J segment 0 bases; nucleotides outside the gene matches: 1. Written as DNA, the CDR3 is TGTGCCAGCAGTTTAGCGGGGGACTCCTACGAGCAGTACTTC. Translating gives CASSLAGDSYEQYF.

The chain has TRBV3-1 (or the pseudogene TRBV3-2) and TRBJ1-3; D call uncertain. CDR1 and CDR2 (germline): LGHDT, YNNKEL (reference sequence). The CDR3 extends over 15 amino acids. V was shortened by 0 bases and J by 4 bases, with 10 bases between the two germline ends. The CDR3 DNA reads TGTGCCAGCAGCCAAGATCAGGTTAGGGGAAACACCATATATTTT. It codes for CASSQDQVRGNTIYF.

The chain joins TRBV28 to TRBJ2-7; 9 nucleotides agree with TRBD2. The germline V gene encodes CDR1 MDHEN and CDR2 SYDVKM. V was pared by 6 bases and J by 3 bases, with 18 bases of the junction left unmatched. This CDR3 contains 18 residues. The CDR3 DNA is TGTGCCAGCAGCCAGTGGGTAGCGGGAGCAGGGGGGCTCTACGAGCAGTACTTC. Its protein is CASSQWVAGAGGLYEQYF.

The rearrangement uses TRBV24-1 and TRBJ1-2; unclear D gene. This CDR3 spans 13 amino acids. Trimming stripped 4 bases from V and 8 bases from J, with 13 bases between. Germline assignment: CDR1 KGHDR and CDR2 SFDVKD. CDR3: CATSDELLGGYTF. CDR3 nucleotides: TGTGCCACCAGTGACGAACTACTTGGGGGCTACACCTTC.

This chain uses TRBV5-1 with TRBJ2-1, with TRBD1 as a possible D gene (5 bases). The CDR3 loop spans 14 amino acids. The germline V gene encodes CDR1 SGHRS and CDR2 YFSETQ. V was trimmed by 4 bases and J by 4 bases, leaving 12 bases between them. The CDR3 nucleotides are TGCGCCAGCAGCCGTTCTCAGGGTTACAATGAGCAGTTCTTC. It specifies CASSRSQGYNEQFF.

The chain combines TRBV24-1 with TRBJ1-5; D is undetermined. Trimming pared 3 bases from V and 2 bases from J, leaving 10 bases between. The germline V gene has CDR1 KGHDR and CDR2 SFDVKD. CDR3 length equals 15 residues. The CDR3 reads CATSDTRTGNQPQHF. The CDR3 nucleotides are TGTGCCACCAGTGATACCCGCACGGGCAATCAGCCCCAGCATTTT.

V usage is TRBV5-1 and J usage is TRBJ1-4; TRBD1 aligns across 9 bases. This CDR3 is 16 amino acids long. Trimming removed 0 bases from V and 8 bases from J; junction bases left unmatched: 8. CDR1 is SGHRS, CDR2 YFSETQ, per germline. The CDR3 nucleotides are TGCGCCAGCAGCTTGGGAGCCGGGACAGGGAGAGAAAAACTGTTTTTT. Its protein is CASSLGAGTGREKLFF.

The chain is built from TRBV5-1 and TRBJ2-1; 16 bases agree with TRBD2. The CDR3 has 18 amino acids. Trimming at V came to 3 bases and at J to 2 bases, leaving 5 bases not matched to a gene. Germline assignment: CDR1 SGHRS and CDR2 YFSETQ. CDR3 sequence: CASSSSGTSGRAYNEQFF. CDR3 sequence (DNA): TGCGCCAGCAGCTCCTCCGGGACTAGCGGGAGGGCCTACAATGAGCAGTTCTTC. Variable domain in full (rest from reference TRBV5-1 and TRBJ2-1): KAGVTQTPRYLIKTRGQQVTLSCSPISGHRSVSWYQQTPGQGLQFLFEYFSETQRNKGNFPGRFSGRQFSNSRSEMNVSTLELGDSALYLCASSSSGTSGRAYNEQFFGPGTRLTVL.

In the case of this clone: A junction end diverges from the germline sequence, so it may reflect a read error. The chain couples TRBV4-1 to TRBJ2-5; 8 bases agree with TRBD2. Germline CDR1 is MGHRA and CDR2 is YSYEKL. This CDR3 has 17 residues. The CDR3 region is CANSQSPPGLGQETQYF. DNA of the CDR3: TGCGCCAACAGCCAATCCCCCCCGGGACTAGGCCAAGAGACCCAGTACTTC.

The chain combines TRBV7-8 with TRBJ2-1; TRBD2 matches at 13 bases. CDR3 length equals 20 residues. From germline, CDR1 is SGHVS and CDR2 FQNEAQ. Losses at the gene ends were 2 bases for V and 0 bases for J; bases not matched to a gene: 10. The CDR3 loop reads CASSLWGGTSGISSYNEQFF. The CDR3 DNA reads as TGTGCCAGCAGCTTATGGGGAGGGACTAGCGGGATTAGCTCCTACAATGAGCAGTTCTTC. The full variable domain, rest sourced from reference TRBV7-8 and TRBJ2-1, is GAGVSQSPRYKVAKRGQDVALRCDPISGHVSLFWYQQALGQGPEFLTYFQNEAQLDKSGLPSDRFFAERPEGSVSTLKIQRTQQEDSAVYLCASSLWGGTSGISSYNEQFFGPGTRLTVL.

V usage is TRBV28 and J usage is TRBJ1-1; no firm D call. The CDR3 consists of 10 residues. With 10 bases removed from V and 1 base from J, the gap between germline ends came to 4 bases. Germline CDR1 is MDHEN and CDR2 is SYDVKM. This CDR3 reads CATQNTEAFF. The CDR3 DNA is TGTGCCACCCAGAACACTGAAGCTTTCTTT.

CDR3 DNA sequence: TGTGCCAGCACCCGGGGGGGGAATGAGCAGTTCTTC. This encodes CASTRGGNEQFF. This chain connects TRBV5-4 to TRBJ2-1, with 8 bases aligning to TRBD2. The germline gives CDR1 SGHNT, CDR2 YYREEE (reference sequence). CDR3 length equals 12 residues. The junction had 3 bases not matched to a gene; V was cut back by 6 bases and J by 7 bases.

V is TRBV28 and J is TRBJ1-4, with unresolved D. The CDR3 length is 14 residues. With 8 bases removed from V and 0 bases from J, the gap between germline ends came to 10 bases. Germline V lookup: CDR1 MDHEN, CDR2 SYDVKM. The chain's CDR3 is CASGYSSTNEKLFF. The CDR3 DNA follows: TGTGCCAGCGGATACAGCTCAACTAATGAAAAACTGTTTTTT.